This T cell receptor (beta chain) appears in the sequencing data of a study of T-cell memory formation after mild COVID-19. Turning to the study itself: Largely, TCR clusters stayed within a single donor.

TCR alpha and TCR beta cDNA libraries carrying sample barcodes and UMIs were produced by 5'RACE using constant-segment primers. TCRdb used MiXCR to reprocess the 5' RACE reads, holding one entry per CDR3 protein. The sample shows about 400,000 distinct CDR3 sequences, about an eighth of them seen only once. Concerning this clonotype itself: Its antigen is still unknown.

Study results and caveats: Pre-infection memory showed some responding clones, and this suggested that cross-reactive memory joined. CD4+ bias marked clones expanding day 15 to 37, unlike balanced contracting clones.

The CDR3 extends over 13 amino acids. Germline CDR1 is MNHEY and CDR2 is SMNVEV (reference sequence). Trimming took 4 bases from V and 7 from J, leaving 8 bases between them. Input material: PBMCs or a T cell subset sorted from them (not recorded which). This chain uses TRBV27 with TRBJ1-6, with D possibly matching TRBD1 (5 bases). The clonotype originates from a man between 18 and 35 years old who had mild COVID-19 (a few samples of this study predate the infection). Cell type and time point are not known. This CDR3 is CASSYTGNSPLHF. For the CDR3, the DNA is TGTGCCAGCAGTTATACAGGAAATTCACCCCTCCACTTT.